Presented here are 18 T cell receptor beta chains from one specimen sequenced in a study of cytomegalovirus exposure and HLA in healthy donors. The PCR contained 60 Vbeta and 13 Jbeta primers. Sequencing was performed with immunoSEQ multiplex PCR; in TCRdb, only in-frame clones are kept and a portion is missing. In total, the table holds roughly 100,000 clones. Sequencing input: PBMCs. These receptors all stem from a man aged 40-50 years in good health and CMV-seronegative.

The chain uses TRBV6-5 and TRBJ1-1, with D maybe TRBD1 (5 bases). V was shortened by 0 bases and J by 9 bases, with 14 bases between the two germline ends. Germline loops: CDR1 MNHEY, CDR2 SVGAGI. The CDR3 covers 14 residues. The CDR3 loop is CASSYSNRGTKAFF. In DNA form, the CDR3 reads TGTGCCAGCAGTTACTCTAACCGGGGGACTAAAGCTTTCTTT.

The genes are TRBV19 and TRBJ1-1; 7 nucleotides line up with TRBD1. Germline loops: CDR1 LNHDA, CDR2 SQIVND (reference sequence). The CDR3 has 14 residues. With 6 bases clipped from V and 7 bases from J, the junction kept 11 bases outside the gene matches. CDR3 nucleotide sequence: TGTGCCAGTAGCCTACAGGGGCGCATGAGTGAAGCTTTCTTT. It encodes CASSLQGRMSEAFF.

The chain combines TRBV7-2 with TRBJ2-3, with 9 bases lining up with TRBD1. Trimming removed 5 bases from V and 3 bases from J; junction bases left unmatched: 12. The CDR3 consists of 17 residues. Germline-derived CDR1 and CDR2 are SGHTA and FQGNSA. The CDR3 is CASSPRAQGARTDTQYF. CDR3 DNA sequence: TGTGCCAGCAGCCCCCGTGCACAGGGGGCGAGGACAGATACGCAGTATTTT.

According to its frequency, this clone is medium-sized. Other DNA variants within this sample encode the same CDR3. The DNA of the CDR3 is TGTGCCAGCAGCTTGGGGCGGGGTAATAGCAATCAGCCCCAGCATTTT. Residues: CASSLGRGNSNQPQHF. The V call is TRBV5-6, the J call TRBJ1-5; D gene uncertain. CDR3 size: 16 residues. Germline lookup yields CDR1 SGHDT and CDR2 YYEEEE. V was cut by 0 bases and J by 0 bases, with 10 bases left in between.

The chain uses TRBV10-3 and TRBJ1-5, with D unclear. The CDR3 runs to 13 residues. Germline CDR1 reads ENHRY; CDR2 reads SYGVKD. The V end lost 4 bases, the J end lost 5 bases, and 9 bases lay between the germline ends. The CDR3 protein is CAISASEDQPQHF. CDR3 sequence (DNA): TGTGCCATCAGTGCCTCGGAGGATCAGCCCCAGCATTTT.

The chain uses TRBV7-6 and TRBJ2-2, with 8 bases matching TRBD2. The CDR3 contains 16 residues. V shed 5 bases and J 6 bases; nucleotides not matched to a gene: 11. Germline V gene data show CDR1 as SGHVS and CDR2 as FNYEAQ. This chain's CDR3 is CASSPLGSGKAGELFF. The CDR3 DNA follows: TGTGCCAGCAGCCCGCTCGGTAGCGGGAAGGCCGGGGAGCTGTTTTTT. The full variable domain, in which reference TRBV7-6 and TRBJ2-2 provide the parts outside the CDR3, is GAGVSQSPRYKVTKRGQDVALRCDPISGHVSLYWYRQALGQGPEFLTYFNYEAQQDKSGLPNDRFSAERPEGSISTLTIQRTEQRDSAMYRCASSPLGSGKAGELFFGEGSRLTVL.

This chain links TRBV28 with TRBJ1-1, with D possibly being TRBD1 (6 bases). V was shortened by 4 bases and J by 9 bases, with 18 bases between the two germline ends. This CDR3 has 14 amino acids. The V gene's germline CDR1 is MDHEN and CDR2 SYDVKM. CDR3 DNA: TGTGCCAGCAGTTCTACCCTTGAGACAGGCAAAGCTTTCTTT. Its protein is CASSSTLETGKAFF. Full variable domain (missing parts from reference TRBV28 and TRBJ1-1): DVKVTQSSRYLVKRTGEKVFLECVQDMDHENMFWYRQDPGLGLRLIYFSYDVKMKEKGDIPEGYSVSREKKERFSLILESASTNQTSMYLCASSSTLETGKAFFGQGTRLTVV.

The chain joins TRBV2 to TRBJ1-2; D perhaps matches TRBD1 (6 bases). This CDR3 is 14 amino acids long. From germline, CDR1 is SNHLY and CDR2 FYNNEI. Trimming cost V 1 base and J 0 bases, with 6 bases left between them. The CDR3 DNA reads TGTGCCAGCAGTGAAGGGACAGCTAACTATGGCTACACCTTC. Protein: CASSEGTANYGYTF.

The CDR3, as DNA: TGTGCCACCAGCAGAGAGGACAGGGTGGGTGCTTTCTTT. It codes for CATSREDRVGAFF. This chain uses TRBV15 with TRBJ1-1; the match to TRBD1 covers 8 bases. Germline CDR1 LNHNV, CDR2 YYDKDF (reference sequence). The V segment lost 0 bases and the J segment 11 bases; nucleotides outside the gene matches: 5. The CDR3 runs 13 residues.

This chain uses TRBV6-1 with TRBJ1-5, with D maybe TRBD1 (5 bases). Trimming removed 6 bases at V and 4 bases at J, with 16 bases between. There are 15 residues in the CDR3. Germline-derived CDR1 and CDR2 are MNHNS and SASEGT. The CDR3, as DNA: TGTGCCAGCAGGAAGGTTTGGGGGACTAATCAGCCCCAGCATTTT. It encodes CASRKVWGTNQPQHF.

The chain uses TRBV7-2 and TRBJ2-5, with 8 bases lining up with TRBD1. The better agreement between TRBJ2-7 and the DNA end casts doubt on the J call. The CDR3 is 15 amino acids. Germline CDR1 reads SGHTA; CDR2 reads FQGNSA. The CDR3 is CASRFQGALGDEQYF. The CDR3 DNA sequence: TGTGCCAGCAGATTCCAGGGGGCTCTAGGGGACGAGCAGTACTTC.

In DNA form, the CDR3 reads TGTGCCAGCAGTCTAAGGGGACAGCTCAATGAGCAGTTCTTC. It translates to CASSLRGQLNEQFF. The chain couples TRBV6-5 to TRBJ2-1; 7 nucleotides line up with TRBD1. Germline values: CDR1 MNHEY, CDR2 SVGAGI. The junction had 7 bases not matched to a gene; V was cut back by 5 bases and J by 6 bases. The CDR3 runs 14 residues.

This chain connects TRBV2 to TRBJ1-2, with a tentative D call TRBD1 (5 bases). The CDR3 has 14 amino acids. The V and J ends lost 1 base and 7 bases respectively, with 13 bases between them. Germline V gives CDR1 SNHLY, CDR2 FYNNEI. The CDR3 reads CASSEVGRAAGYTF. CDR3 in DNA: TGTGCCAGCAGTGAAGTAGGCAGGGCCGCTGGCTACACCTTC.

V gene TRBV7-9 combines with J gene TRBJ2-2; 7 nucleotides agree with TRBD2. This CDR3 region has 14 residues. The germline V gene encodes CDR1 SEHNR and CDR2 FQNEAQ (reference sequence). J was trimmed by 2 bases and V by 6 bases; bases with no gene match: 3. The DNA for the CDR3 is TGTGCCAGCAGGGGAGGGAGTAACACCGGGGAGCTGTTTTTT. It is translated as CASRGGSNTGELFF.

The chain joins TRBV13 to TRBJ2-7, with 8 nucleotides matching TRBD1. Trimming removed 5 bases from V and 3 bases from J; junction bases left unmatched: 6. Germline assignment: CDR1 PRHDT and CDR2 FYEKMQ (reference sequence). CDR3 length: 14 residues. The CDR3 DNA is TGTGCCAGCAGCCAATGGGACAGGCTCTACGAGCAGTACTTC. It specifies CASSQWDRLYEQYF.

The chain employs TRBV10-3 and TRBJ2-7; no reliable D call. With 0 bases removed from V and 1 base from J, the gap between germline ends came to 10 bases. CDR1 and CDR2 (germline): ENHRY, SYGVKD. This CDR3 is 15 amino acids long. The CDR3 here is CAISESLEASYEQYF. The CDR3 coding sequence is TGTGCCATCAGTGAGTCTCTAGAGGCTTCCTACGAGCAGTACTTC.

The chain links TRBV30 to TRBJ1-5; D remains ambiguous. This CDR3 is 15 amino acids long. Trimming left V 1 base short and J 2 bases short, with 12 bases between. Germline V gives CDR1 GTSNPN, CDR2 SVGIG (reference sequence). The chain's CDR3 is CAWSAGLDRNQPQHF. CDR3 DNA: TGTGCCTGGAGTGCGGGGTTGGATCGCAATCAGCCCCAGCATTTT.

The chain couples TRBV14 to TRBJ1-2; D unclear. CDR1 is SGHDN and CDR2 is FVKESK in the germline V gene. With 1 base removed from V and 4 bases from J, the gap between germline ends came to 10 bases. The CDR3 runs to 14 residues. The CDR3 spells CASSQGPNLYGYTF. The DNA for the CDR3 is TGTGCCAGCAGCCAAGGGCCGAACCTCTATGGCTACACCTTC.